Presented here are 14 T cell receptor beta chains from one specimen sequenced in a study of human T cells and chemical hapten exposure. TCRdb called the RACE reads again in MiXCR, with one record for every CDR3 protein. This table has 330,000 or so distinct CDR3 sequences, about 6% appearing once. Noted time point: patch test 2, 6 weeks after DPC sensitization. The treatment is: therapeutic diphenylcyclopropenone sensitization with weekly scalp DPC. This specimen consisted of whole blood, obtained in connection with sensitization to the hapten diphenylcyclopropenone (DPC). All receptors derive from a woman aged 18-29 years with alopecia areata. Some clones in this sample may be carry-over from other donors' samples.

This clonotype was picked up many times. Here the CDR3 DNA reads TGTGCCAGCAGCGAAGTGTTAAACACTGAAGCTTTCTTT. Translated, it gives CASSEVLNTEAFF. This chain connects TRBV28 to TRBJ1-1; D gene uncertain. Germline-derived CDR1 and CDR2 are MDHEN and SYDVKM. The CDR3 spans 13 residues. V was shortened by 6 bases and J by 2 bases, with 10 bases between the two germline ends.

The chain is built from TRBV2 and TRBJ2-7, with D perhaps TRBD1 (6 bases). From germline, CDR1 is SNHLY and CDR2 FYNNEI. With 6 bases removed from V and 6 bases from J, the gap between germline ends came to 12 bases. The CDR3 runs to 12 residues. The DNA for the CDR3 is TGTGCCAGCAGCGAACAGGGCACCGAGCAGTACTTC. Translation gives CASSEQGTEQYF.

The gene calls are TRBV28 and TRBJ2-7; the D is unclear. CDR3 length: 14 residues. Trimming removed 2 bases at V and 2 bases at J, with 10 bases between. The germline V gene encodes CDR1 MDHEN and CDR2 SYDVKM. The DNA of the CDR3 is TGTGCCAGCAGTTTAGGGCAGGAGACCTACGAGCAGTACTTC. It encodes CASSLGQETYEQYF.

The sample holds many counts of this clonotype. The gene calls are TRBV27 and TRBJ2-7, with unresolved D. Trimming took 6 bases from V and 0 from J, leaving 9 bases between them. Germline V gene data show CDR1 as MNHEY and CDR2 as SMNVEV (reference sequence). The CDR3 runs 13 residues. The chain's CDR3 is CASRPSGSYEQYF. Here the CDR3 DNA reads TGTGCCAGCAGGCCCTCGGGCTCCTACGAGCAGTACTTC.

The chain links TRBV11-3 to TRBJ2-1; perhaps TRBD2 as D (6 bases). The germline gives CDR1 SGHNT, CDR2 YENEEA. V dropped 4 bases and J dropped 3 bases, with 10 bases sitting between them. This CDR3 comprises 14 residues. CDR3 bases: TGTGCCAGCAGCTGGGGGGATGTCTACAATGAGCAGTTCTTC. Residues: CASSWGDVYNEQFF.

This clonotype came up many times. The V gene is TRBV5-8, the J gene TRBJ1-3; a possible D gene is TRBD1 (5 bases). CDR1 SGHTS and CDR2 YDEGEE come from the germline V gene. CDR3 size: 15 residues. Trimming removed 0 bases at V and 0 bases at J, with 7 bases between. The CDR3 region is CASSLEGRSGNTIYF. The CDR3 DNA sequence: TGTGCCAGCAGCTTGGAGGGGCGCTCTGGAAACACCATATATTTT.

This clonotype was seen a handful of times. The chain combines TRBV4-1 with TRBJ1-1; TRBD1 is a possible D gene (6 bases). Trimming cost V 7 bases and J 3 bases, with 15 bases left between them. CDR1 is MGHRA and CDR2 is YSYEKL in the germline V gene. The CDR3 is 14 residues long. Written as DNA, the CDR3 is TGCGCCAGCAACCGACAGGTTGCGGACACTGAAGCTTTCTTT. Encoded protein: CASNRQVADTEAFF.

This clonotype has more than one count but fewer than ten. V usage is TRBV20-1 and J usage is TRBJ1-6, with unresolved D. Germline-derived CDR1 and CDR2 are DFQATT and SNEGSKA (reference sequence). There are 16 residues in the CDR3. The V and J ends lost 0 bases and 1 base respectively, with 10 bases between them. DNA for the CDR3: TGCAGTGCTAGAGATCCGAGCGGGTCCTATAATTCACCCCTCCACTTT. Protein: CSARDPSGSYNSPLHF.

There are many counts of this clonotype. The DNA of the CDR3 is TGCAGTGCTAGAGTAAGACGGCGGAACACTGAAGCTTTCTTT. This codes for CSARVRRRNTEAFF. This chain joins TRBV20-1 and TRBJ1-1; no clear D. V was shortened by 1 base and J by 1 base, with 10 bases between the two germline ends. Looked up from germline, CDR1 is DFQATT and CDR2 is SNEGSKA (reference sequence). The CDR3 extends over 14 amino acids.

Only a few counts were recorded for this clonotype. The chain uses TRBV13 and TRBJ1-2, with 7 bases lining up with TRBD1. V shed 3 bases, J shed 4 bases, and the junction held 5 bases outside the gene matches. The CDR3 consists of 14 residues. CDR1 is PRHDT and CDR2 is FYEKMQ in the germline V gene (reference sequence). Here the CDR3 DNA reads TGTGCCAGCAGCTTCGGGACAGCGCGCTATGGCTACACCTTC. It encodes CASSFGTARYGYTF.

The chain is built from TRBV4-2 and TRBJ2-3, with D perhaps matching TRBD2 (6 bases). The CDR3 is made up of 14 amino acids. V dropped 4 bases and J dropped 2 bases, with 10 bases sitting between them. The germline CDR1 and CDR2 sequences are LGHNA and YNFKEQ. CDR3 region: CASSPGEPTDTQYF. In DNA form, the CDR3 reads TGTGCCAGCAGCCCGGGGGAACCCACAGATACGCAGTATTTT.

Comments on this clonotype: An end of the junction does not agree with germline; a read error may underlie this. V usage is TRBV4-3 and J usage is TRBJ1-1; a possible D gene is TRBD1 (5 bases). Per germline, CDR1 LGHNA and CDR2 YSLEER. The CDR3 sequence is 11 residues long. Written as DNA, the CDR3 is TGCGCCAGCAGTATGGACACTGATGCTTTCTTT. Amino acid sequence: CASSMDTDAFF.

This clonotype was detected only a few times. The chain uses TRBV5-1 and TRBJ1-1, with 7 bases matching TRBD1. With 7 bases clipped from V and 4 bases from J, the junction kept 10 bases outside the gene matches. The CDR3 has 14 amino acids. Germline assignment: CDR1 SGHRS and CDR2 YFSETQ. The CDR3: CASHDRVGSTEAFF. CDR3 nucleotide sequence: TGCGCCAGCCACGACAGGGTTGGAAGCACTGAAGCTTTCTTT.

The chain is built from TRBV4-1 and TRBJ2-6, with D perhaps being TRBD1 or TRBD2 (6 bases each). There are 19 residues in the CDR3. V was pared by 0 bases and J by 1 base, with 16 bases between. Germline lookup yields CDR1 MGHRA and CDR2 YSYEKL. CDR3 in amino acids: CASSQDWNREESGANVLTF. CDR3 in DNA: TGCGCCAGCAGCCAAGATTGGAACAGGGAGGAGTCTGGGGCCAACGTCCTGACTTTC.